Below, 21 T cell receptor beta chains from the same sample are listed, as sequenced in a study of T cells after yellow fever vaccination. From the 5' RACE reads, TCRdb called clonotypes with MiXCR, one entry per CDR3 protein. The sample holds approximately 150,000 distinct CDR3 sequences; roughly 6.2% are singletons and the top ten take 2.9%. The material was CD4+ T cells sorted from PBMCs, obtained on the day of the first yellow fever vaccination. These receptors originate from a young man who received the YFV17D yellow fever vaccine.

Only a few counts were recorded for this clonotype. CDR3 protein: CSAHLPGHPRNIQYF. Here the CDR3 DNA reads TGCAGTGCACATTTACCGGGACACCCGCGAAACATTCAGTACTTC. J is TRBJ2-4 and V is TRBV20-1; a possible D gene is TRBD1 (6 bases). Germline V gene lookup returns CDR1 DFQATT and CDR2 SNEGSKA (reference sequence). The V end was cut by 6 bases, the J end by 6 bases, with 21 bases between. CDR3 size: 15 residues.

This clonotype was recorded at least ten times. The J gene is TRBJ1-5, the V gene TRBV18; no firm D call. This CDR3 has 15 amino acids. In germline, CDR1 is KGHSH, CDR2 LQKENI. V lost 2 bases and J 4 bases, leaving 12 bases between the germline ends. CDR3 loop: CASSPIQANNQPQHF. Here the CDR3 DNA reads TGTGCCAGCTCACCAATCCAGGCTAATAATCAGCCCCAGCATTTT.

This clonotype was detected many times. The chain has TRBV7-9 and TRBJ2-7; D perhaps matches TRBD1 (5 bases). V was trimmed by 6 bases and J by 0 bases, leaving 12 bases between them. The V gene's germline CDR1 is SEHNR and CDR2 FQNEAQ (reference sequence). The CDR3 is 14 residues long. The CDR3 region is CASSFDSSSYEQYF. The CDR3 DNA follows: TGTGCCAGCAGTTTCGACAGTAGCTCCTACGAGCAGTACTTC.

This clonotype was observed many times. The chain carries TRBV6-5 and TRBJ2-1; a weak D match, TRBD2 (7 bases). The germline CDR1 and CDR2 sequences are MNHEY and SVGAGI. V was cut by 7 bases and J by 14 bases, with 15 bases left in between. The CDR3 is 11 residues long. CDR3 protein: CASIGRGTKFF. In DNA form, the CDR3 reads TGTGCCAGCATCGGGCGGGGGACAAAGTTCTTC.

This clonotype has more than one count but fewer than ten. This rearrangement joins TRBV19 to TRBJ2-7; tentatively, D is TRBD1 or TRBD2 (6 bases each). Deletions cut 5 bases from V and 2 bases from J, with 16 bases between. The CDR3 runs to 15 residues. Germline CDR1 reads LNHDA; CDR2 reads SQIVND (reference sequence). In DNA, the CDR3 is TGTGCCAGTAGTCTCAAGGCGGGACAAACCTACGAGCAGTACGTC. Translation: CASSLKAGQTYEQYV.

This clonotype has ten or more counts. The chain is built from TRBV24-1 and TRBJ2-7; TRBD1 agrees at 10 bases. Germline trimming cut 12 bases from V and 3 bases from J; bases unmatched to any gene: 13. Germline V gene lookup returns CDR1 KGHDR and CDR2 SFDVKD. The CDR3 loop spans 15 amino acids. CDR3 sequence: CAPQARDRGLYEQYV. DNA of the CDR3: TGTGCCCCCCAGGCTCGGGACAGGGGACTCTACGAGCAGTACGTC.

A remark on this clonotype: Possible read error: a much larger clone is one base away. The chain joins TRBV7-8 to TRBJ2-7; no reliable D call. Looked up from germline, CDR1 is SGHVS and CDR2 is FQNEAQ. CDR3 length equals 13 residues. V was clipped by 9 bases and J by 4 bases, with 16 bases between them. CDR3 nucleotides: TGTGCCAGAAGTTGGATCAATGGTTACGAGCAGTACGTC. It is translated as CARSWINGYEQYV.

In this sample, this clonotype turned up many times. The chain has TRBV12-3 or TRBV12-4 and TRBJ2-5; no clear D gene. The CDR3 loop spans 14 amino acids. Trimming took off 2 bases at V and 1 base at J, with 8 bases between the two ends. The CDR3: CASSLWGSQETQYF. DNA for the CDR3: TGTGCCAGCAGTTTATGGGGTAGCCAAGAGACCCAGTACTTC.

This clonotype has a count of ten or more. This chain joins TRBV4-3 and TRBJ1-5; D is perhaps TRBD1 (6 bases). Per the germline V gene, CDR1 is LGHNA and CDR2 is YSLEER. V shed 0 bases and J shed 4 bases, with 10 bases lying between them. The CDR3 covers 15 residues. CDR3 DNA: TGCGCCAGCAGCCAAGACAGCAGGGGAAATCAGCCCCAGCATTTT. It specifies CASSQDSRGNQPQHF.

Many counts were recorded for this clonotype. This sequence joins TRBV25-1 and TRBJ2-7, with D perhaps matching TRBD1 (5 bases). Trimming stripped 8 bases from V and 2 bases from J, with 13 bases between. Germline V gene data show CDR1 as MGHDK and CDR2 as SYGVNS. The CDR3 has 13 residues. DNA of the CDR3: TGTGCCAGCGCTTGGGGCGGACCCTACGAGCAGTACTTC. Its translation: CASAWGGPYEQYF.

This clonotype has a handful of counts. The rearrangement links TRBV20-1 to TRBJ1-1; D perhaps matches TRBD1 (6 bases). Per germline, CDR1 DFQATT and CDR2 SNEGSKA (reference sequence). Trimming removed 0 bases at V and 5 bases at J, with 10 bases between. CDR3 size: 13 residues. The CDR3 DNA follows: TGCAGTGCTAGAGAGGGGGCGCAAACTGAAGCTTTCTTT. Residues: CSAREGAQTEAFF.

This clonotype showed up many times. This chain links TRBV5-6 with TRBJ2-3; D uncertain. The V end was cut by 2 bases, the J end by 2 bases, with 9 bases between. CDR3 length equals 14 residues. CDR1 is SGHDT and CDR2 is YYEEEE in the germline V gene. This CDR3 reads CASSFMAFTDTQYF. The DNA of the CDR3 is TGTGCCAGCAGCTTTATGGCTTTCACAGATACGCAGTATTTT.

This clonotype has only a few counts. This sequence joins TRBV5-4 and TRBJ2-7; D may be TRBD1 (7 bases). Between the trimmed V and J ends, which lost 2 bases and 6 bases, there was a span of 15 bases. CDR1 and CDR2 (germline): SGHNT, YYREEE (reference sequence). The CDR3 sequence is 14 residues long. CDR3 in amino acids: CASSFGQVGGEQYF. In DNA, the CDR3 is TGTGCCAGCAGCTTCGGACAGGTGGGGGGCGAGCAGTACTTC.

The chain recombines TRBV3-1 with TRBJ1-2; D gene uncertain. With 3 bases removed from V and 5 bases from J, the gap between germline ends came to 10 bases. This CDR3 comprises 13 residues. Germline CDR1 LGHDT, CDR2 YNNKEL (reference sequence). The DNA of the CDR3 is TGTGCCAGCAGCCACGGGGAGGGATATGGCTACACCTTC. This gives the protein CASSHGEGYGYTF.

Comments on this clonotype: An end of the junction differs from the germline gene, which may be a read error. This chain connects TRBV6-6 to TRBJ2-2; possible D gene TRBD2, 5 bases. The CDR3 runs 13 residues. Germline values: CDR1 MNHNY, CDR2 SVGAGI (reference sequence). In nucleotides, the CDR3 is TGTGACAGCAGTTACGGGGTAACCGGGGAGCTGTTTTTT. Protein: CDSSYGVTGELFF.

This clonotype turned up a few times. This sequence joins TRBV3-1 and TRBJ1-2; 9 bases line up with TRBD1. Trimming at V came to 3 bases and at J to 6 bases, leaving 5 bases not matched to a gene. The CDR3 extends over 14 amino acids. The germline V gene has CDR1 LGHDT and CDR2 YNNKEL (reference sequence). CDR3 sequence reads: CASSHTQGANGYTF. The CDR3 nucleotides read TGTGCCAGCAGCCACACACAGGGGGCTAATGGCTACACCTTC.

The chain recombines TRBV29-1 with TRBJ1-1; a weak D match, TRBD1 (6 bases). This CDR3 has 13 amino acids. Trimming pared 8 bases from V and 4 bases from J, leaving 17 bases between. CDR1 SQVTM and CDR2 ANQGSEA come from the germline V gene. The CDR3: CSSPGGGATEAFF. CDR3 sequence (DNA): TGCAGCTCCCCGGGTGGGGGGGCCACTGAAGCTTTCTTT.

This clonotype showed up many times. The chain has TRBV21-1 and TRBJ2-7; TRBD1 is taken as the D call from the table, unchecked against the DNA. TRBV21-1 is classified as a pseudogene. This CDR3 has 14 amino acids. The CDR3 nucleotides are TGTGCCAGCAGCAACGAGGCAGGGGGCAGCGAGCAGTACGTC. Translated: CASSNEAGGSEQYV.

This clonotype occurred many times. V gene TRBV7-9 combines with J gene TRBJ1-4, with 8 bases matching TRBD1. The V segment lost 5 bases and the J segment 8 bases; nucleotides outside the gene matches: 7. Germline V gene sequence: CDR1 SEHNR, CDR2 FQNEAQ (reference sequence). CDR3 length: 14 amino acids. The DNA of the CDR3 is TGTGCCAGCAGCCCCGGCCAGGGGGCCGAAAAACTGTTTTTT. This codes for CASSPGQGAEKLFF. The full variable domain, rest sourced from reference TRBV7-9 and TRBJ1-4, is DTGVSQNPRHKITKRGQNVTFRCDPISEHNRLYWYRQTLGQGPEFLTYFQNEAQLEKSRLLSDRFSAERPKGSFSTLEIQRTEQGDSAMYLCASSPGQGAEKLFFGSGTQLSVL.

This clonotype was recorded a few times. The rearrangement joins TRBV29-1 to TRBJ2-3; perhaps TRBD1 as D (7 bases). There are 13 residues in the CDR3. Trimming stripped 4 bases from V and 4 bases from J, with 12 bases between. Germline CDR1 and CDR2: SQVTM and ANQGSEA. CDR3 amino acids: CSVVSRGADTQYF. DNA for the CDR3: TGCAGCGTTGTCAGCAGGGGGGCAGATACGCAGTATTTT.

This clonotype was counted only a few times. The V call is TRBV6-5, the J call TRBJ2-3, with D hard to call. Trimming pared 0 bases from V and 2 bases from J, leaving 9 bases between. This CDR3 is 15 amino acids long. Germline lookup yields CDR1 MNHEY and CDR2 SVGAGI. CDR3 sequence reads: CASSYSSLVTDTQYF. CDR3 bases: TGTGCCAGCAGTTACTCGAGCCTAGTCACAGATACGCAGTATTTT.